This T cell receptor (beta chain) was profiled in a study of CD8 T cells in ankylosing spondylitis. Study observations and caveats: Roughly eight highly homologous variants made up a TCR beta motif that seemed to typify ankylosing spondylitis blood. From matched ankylosing spondylitis synovial fluid, disease-linked clones were reportedly recovered at significantly enriched levels.

The authors made TCR beta libraries by quantitative 5'-RACE with molecular barcodes. TCRdb re-derived calls from the 5' RACE reads in MiXCR, one entry per CDR3 protein. The sample contains about 420,000 distinct CDR3 sequences, about 22% of which appear only once. A note on this clonotype: The antigen is not known.

This CDR3 region has 14 residues. V gave up 0 bases and J gave up 3 bases, with 7 bases separating them. Germline CDR1 reads SGHRS; CDR2 reads YFSETQ. This clonotype was obtained from a male donor with ankylosing spondylitis. Sequencing was done on a sample of blood, either unsorted or a sorted T cell fraction (not recorded which). The chain links TRBV5-1 to TRBJ2-4; a weak D match, TRBD1 (5 bases). CDR3 nucleotide sequence: TGCGCCAGCAGCTTGGCAGGGTACAAAAACATTCAGTACTTC. Amino acids: CASSLAGYKNIQYF.